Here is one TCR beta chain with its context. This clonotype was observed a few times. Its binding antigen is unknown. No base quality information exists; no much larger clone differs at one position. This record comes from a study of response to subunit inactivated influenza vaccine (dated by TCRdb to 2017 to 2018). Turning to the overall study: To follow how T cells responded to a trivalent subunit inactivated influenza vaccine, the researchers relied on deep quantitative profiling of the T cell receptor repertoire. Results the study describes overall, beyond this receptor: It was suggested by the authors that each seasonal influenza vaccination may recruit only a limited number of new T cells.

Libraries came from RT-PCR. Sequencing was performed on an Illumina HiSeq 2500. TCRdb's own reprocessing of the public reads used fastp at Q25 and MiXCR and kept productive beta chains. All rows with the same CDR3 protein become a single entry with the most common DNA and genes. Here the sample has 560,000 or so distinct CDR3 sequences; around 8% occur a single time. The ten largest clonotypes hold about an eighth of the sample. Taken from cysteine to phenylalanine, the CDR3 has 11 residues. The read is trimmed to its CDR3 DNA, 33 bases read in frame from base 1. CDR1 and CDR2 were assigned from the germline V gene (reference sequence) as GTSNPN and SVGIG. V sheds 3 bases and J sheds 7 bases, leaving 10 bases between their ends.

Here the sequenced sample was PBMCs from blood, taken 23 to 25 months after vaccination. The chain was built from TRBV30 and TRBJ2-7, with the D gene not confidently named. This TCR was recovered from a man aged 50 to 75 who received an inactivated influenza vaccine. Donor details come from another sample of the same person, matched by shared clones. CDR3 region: CAWRYWGEQYF. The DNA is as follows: TGTGCCTGGAGGTACTGGGGAGAGCAGTACTTC.